The 26 T cell receptor beta chains presented below share a single source sample, sequenced in a study of T cell responses to AZD1222 COVID-19 vaccine. Clones were read by immunoSEQ multiplex PCR, and TCRdb kept only the in-frame ones, dropping some. In the table there are 90,000 to 150,000 clones, approximately 86% of which are singletons. Sequencing was performed on peripheral blood, taken 28 days after the second AZD1222 dose. Source of these receptors: an adult who received the AZD1222 COVID-19 vaccine.

The CDR3 here is CASSLSGPGGGELFF. The CDR3 bases are TGTGCCAGCAGCTTAAGTGGCCCAGGGGGCGGGGAGCTGTTTTTT. The chain recombines TRBV7-2 with TRBJ2-2; 7 bases line up with TRBD1. Germline-derived CDR1 and CDR2 are SGHTA and FQGNSA. This CDR3 spans 15 amino acids. V was pared by 2 bases and J by 7 bases, with 7 bases of the junction left unmatched.

The table lists this clone with a few counts. V usage is TRBV15 and J usage is TRBJ2-5; D remains ambiguous. The V gene's germline CDR1 is LNHNV and CDR2 YYDKDF (reference sequence). Deletions cut 1 base from V and 5 bases from J, with 14 bases between. This CDR3 is 15 amino acids long. The CDR3 bases are TGTGCCACCAGCAGAGCTCGGGTCCTGGTGGAGACCCAGTACTTC. Amino acid sequence: CATSRARVLVETQYF. The full variable domain, in which reference TRBV15 and TRBJ2-5 provide the parts outside the CDR3, is DAMVIQNPRYQVTQFGKPVTLSCSQTLNHNVMYWYQQKSSQAPKLLFHYYDKDFNNEADTPDNFQSRRPNTSFCFLDIRSPGLGDTAMYLCATSRARVLVETQYFGPGTRLLVL.

The CDR3 sequence is CASSSTWGQPQHF. In DNA form, the CDR3 reads TGCGCCAGCAGCTCCACGTGGGGCCAGCCCCAGCATTTT. The gene calls are TRBV5-1 and TRBJ1-5; weak D call: TRBD1 (5 bases). The germline gives CDR1 SGHRS, CDR2 YFSETQ. Trimming took off 3 bases at V and 7 bases at J, with 11 bases between the two ends. The CDR3 is 13 residues long.

This clone was found once. The chain couples TRBV7-8 to TRBJ1-2, with a possible D match to TRBD1 (5 bases). Germline V lookup: CDR1 SGHVS, CDR2 FQNEAQ. The CDR3 spans 15 residues. Trimming pared 1 base from V and 1 base from J, leaving 10 bases between. CDR3 sequence (DNA): TGTGCCAGCAGCTTAGTAACAGGATTTAACTATGGCTACACCTTC. Amino acid sequence: CASSLVTGFNYGYTF.

The chain is built from TRBV14 and TRBJ2-7; the D is unclear. In germline, CDR1 is SGHDN, CDR2 FVKESK. Between the trimmed V and J ends, which lost 2 bases and 4 bases, there was a span of 24 bases. CDR3 length: 18 amino acids. Here the CDR3 reads CASSQTFTEGHRKYEQYF. The CDR3 DNA sequence: TGTGCCAGCAGCCAAACCTTTACTGAAGGCCACCGAAAGTACGAGCAGTACTTC.

In regard to this clone: Germline is not matched at one junction end, which may reflect a read error. The rearrangement links TRBV4-2 to TRBJ1-2; possible D gene TRBD1, 5 bases. The CDR3 totals 13 residues. Germline assignment: CDR1 LGHNA and CDR2 YNFKEQ. For the CDR3, the DNA is TGTGCCAGCAGGGGGACCGCAAGCACTCACGTAGCCTTC. It specifies CASRGTASTHVAF.

CDR3 sequence (DNA): TGCGCCAGCAGCCAGGAGAGGGGCCATGAGCAGTTCTTC. This sequence encodes CASSQERGHEQFF. The chain uses TRBV5-1 and TRBJ2-1, with D possibly called TRBD1 or TRBD2 (5 bases each). Germline V gene sequence: CDR1 SGHRS, CDR2 YFSETQ. The CDR3 has 13 amino acids. Trimming took 4 bases from V and 8 from J, leaving 13 bases between them.

The chain combines TRBV6-2 or TRBV6-3 with TRBJ1-2, with D uncertain. The CDR3 has 14 residues. Germline V gene data show CDR1 as MNHEY and CDR2 as SVGEGT. V was cut by 2 bases and J by 4 bases, with 11 bases left in between. The DNA for the CDR3 is TGTGCCAGCAGTTACATGGCAGACACCTATGGCTACACCTTC. It codes for CASSYMADTYGYTF.

This chain links TRBV5-1 with TRBJ2-2; D not certain. CDR1 is SGHRS, CDR2 YFSETQ, per germline. V dropped 5 bases and J dropped 2 bases, with 4 bases sitting between them. The CDR3 has 12 amino acids. CDR3 amino acids: CASRGNTGELFF. The CDR3 DNA follows: TGCGCCAGCAGAGGAAACACCGGGGAGCTGTTTTTT.

In nucleotides, the CDR3 is TGTGCCAGCAGTTTTGGTGGTACTCGATCACCCCTCCACTTT. It specifies CASSFGGTRSPLHF. This rearrangement joins TRBV27 to TRBJ1-6, with D unresolved. The CDR3 is 14 amino acids. Germline V gene data show CDR1 as MNHEY and CDR2 as SMNVEV (reference sequence). Trimming stripped 3 bases from V and 10 bases from J, with 13 bases between.

V usage is TRBV29-1 and J usage is TRBJ2-7, with 10 bases lining up with TRBD1. The V segment lost 6 bases and the J segment 2 bases; nucleotides outside the gene matches: 7. This CDR3 is 14 amino acids long. The germline V gene has CDR1 SQVTM and CDR2 ANQGSEA. This CDR3 is CSVRPGQGTYEQYF. The CDR3, as DNA: TGCAGCGTGCGCCCGGGACAGGGGACCTACGAGCAGTACTTC.

This chain uses TRBV4-1 with TRBJ2-5, with 7 nucleotides matching TRBD1. CDR1 and CDR2 (germline): MGHRA, YSYEKL. The CDR3 is 15 residues long. V was pared by 1 base and J by 5 bases, with 7 bases of the junction left unmatched. CDR3 protein: CASSQVSTRGETQYF. In DNA, the CDR3 is TGCGCCAGCAGCCAAGTGTCGACCAGGGGGGAGACCCAGTACTTC.

This clone showed up just once. The chain is built from TRBV11-1 and TRBJ2-3; D may be TRBD2 (6 bases). Per germline, CDR1 SGHAT and CDR2 FQDESV (reference sequence). Trimming removed 3 bases at V and 2 bases at J, with 12 bases between. The CDR3 contains 15 residues. CDR3 nucleotide sequence: TGTGCCAGCAGCTTTCCGGGGGAGCTCACAGATACGCAGTATTTT. It codes for CASSFPGELTDTQYF.

V and J are TRBV7-2 and TRBJ2-5; 8 nucleotides agree with TRBD2. The trim removed 10 bases at V and 6 bases at J, leaving 10 bases unmatched. This CDR3 is 13 amino acids long. Germline CDR1 reads SGHTA; CDR2 reads FQGNSA. In DNA form, the CDR3 reads TGTGCCATAGCCGCGGGGGGCGCGAAGACCCAGTACTTC. This gives the protein CAIAAGGAKTQYF.

The chain is built from TRBV2 and TRBJ2-2; D assignment may be TRBD1 or TRBD2 (5 bases each). The CDR3 runs 16 residues. V gave up 7 bases and J gave up 1 base, with 16 bases separating them. Germline V gives CDR1 SNHLY, CDR2 FYNNEI. CDR3 region: CASKLDLGGNTGELFF. Here the CDR3 DNA reads TGTGCCAGCAAGCTCGACCTTGGGGGGAACACCGGGGAGCTGTTTTTT. Supplemented by reference TRBV2 and TRBJ2-2, the full variable domain reads EPEVTQTPSHQVTQMGQEVILRCVPISNHLYFYWYRQILGQKVEFLVSFYNNEISEKSEIFDDQFSVERPDGSNFTLKIRSTKLEDSAMYFCASKLDLGGNTGELFFGEGSRLTVL.

The chain uses TRBV28 and TRBJ2-3; 14 nucleotides match TRBD2. After removal of 6 bases from V and 6 bases from J, the junction contained 5 bases not matched to a gene. The CDR3 consists of 15 residues. The germline CDR1 and CDR2 sequences are MDHEN and SYDVKM. This CDR3 reads CASRPRLAGGDTQYF. CDR3 nucleotide sequence: TGTGCCAGCAGACCAAGACTAGCGGGGGGGGATACGCAGTATTTT.

This clone has more than one count but fewer than ten. V and J are TRBV30 and TRBJ1-5; D uncertain. V was pared by 4 bases and J by 5 bases, with 12 bases between. The CDR3 loop spans 13 amino acids. Germline-derived CDR1 and CDR2 are GTSNPN and SVGIG (reference sequence). CDR3 region: CAWTEQSDQPQHF. CDR3 in DNA: TGTGCCTGGACGGAACAATCAGATCAGCCCCAGCATTTT.

Written as DNA, the CDR3 is TGTGCCAGCAGCTTAGCGTTCCTAGCGGGGGGGATGTACCAAGAGACCCAGTACTTC. Translating gives CASSLAFLAGGMYQETQYF. The V gene is TRBV7-9, the J gene TRBJ2-5; 12 bases line up with TRBD2. The CDR3 totals 19 residues. Germline V gene data show CDR1 as SEHNR and CDR2 as FQNEAQ (reference sequence). Trimming removed 0 bases from V and 0 bases from J; junction bases left unmatched: 8.

A note on this clone: The sample holds other DNA sequences that translate to the same CDR3. The rearrangement joins TRBV18 to TRBJ1-5, with D perhaps TRBD1 (6 bases). The CDR3 is made up of 14 amino acids. In germline, CDR1 is KGHSH, CDR2 LQKENI. The germline V and J ends were trimmed by 3 bases and 0 bases, with 6 bases remaining between them. CDR3 protein: CASSPGASNQPQHF. In DNA form, the CDR3 reads TGTGCCAGCTCACCGGGGGCTAGCAATCAGCCCCAGCATTTT.

This clone was found once. This chain joins TRBV5-4 and TRBJ2-7, with 12 bases aligning to TRBD2. The CDR3 loop spans 16 amino acids. Germline V gene sequence: CDR1 SGHNT, CDR2 YYREEE (reference sequence). Losses at the gene ends were 0 bases for V and 6 bases for J; bases not matched to a gene: 7. In DNA, the CDR3 is TGTGCCAGCAGCTTGGAGCCGGGACTAGCGGGTTCCGAGCAGTACTTC. Its protein is CASSLEPGLAGSEQYF. Full variable domain (missing parts from reference TRBV5-4 and TRBJ2-7): ETGVTQSPTHLIKTRGQQVTLRCSSQSGHNTVSWYQQALGQGPQFIFQYYREEENGRGNFPPRFSGLQFPNYSSELNVNALELDDSALYLCASSLEPGLAGSEQYFGPGTRLTVT.

The chain carries TRBV7-2 and TRBJ1-2; TRBD1 is a possible D gene (6 bases). CDR3 length equals 13 residues. The germline V gene encodes CDR1 SGHTA and CDR2 FQGNSA. V dropped 4 bases and J dropped 10 bases, with 16 bases sitting between them. DNA of the CDR3: TGTGCCAGCAGCTCCACGGACAGAGGTTCCTACACCTTC. It is translated as CASSSTDRGSYTF. Full variable domain (remainder filled in from reference TRBV7-2 and TRBJ1-2): GAGVSQSPSNKVTEKGKDVELRCDPISGHTALYWYRQSLGQGLEFLIYFQGNSAPDKSGLPSDRFSAERTGGSVSTLTIQRTQQEDSAVYLCASSSTDRGSYTFGSGTRLTVV.

The chain uses TRBV7-2 and TRBJ2-3; D is undetermined. The V end was cut by 2 bases, the J end by 6 bases, with 6 bases between. Germline CDR1 and CDR2: SGHTA and FQGNSA. The length of the CDR3 is 12 residues. CDR3 sequence: CASSLRPDTQYF. CDR3 nucleotide sequence: TGTGCCAGCAGCTTAAGACCGGATACGCAGTATTTT.

The chain uses TRBV6-2 or TRBV6-3 and TRBJ2-5; D might be TRBD1 or TRBD2, each matching 5 bases. V shed 0 bases and J shed 2 bases, with 13 bases lying between them. Germline V gives CDR1 MNHEY, CDR2 SVGEGT. The CDR3 contains 16 residues. CDR3 residues: CASSYSGRDLQETQYF. In DNA form, the CDR3 reads TGTGCCAGCAGTTACTCGGGACGGGACCTACAAGAGACCCAGTACTTC.

This clone was seen only once. This chain uses TRBV24-1 with TRBJ1-1, with D unresolved. The germline V gene has CDR1 KGHDR and CDR2 SFDVKD. Between the trimmed V and J ends, which lost 5 bases and 5 bases, there was a span of 11 bases. The CDR3 has 13 amino acids. The CDR3 DNA follows: TGTGCCACCAGTGCGGGTGGATGGACTGAAGCTTTCTTT. Translated, it gives CATSAGGWTEAFF.

The chain uses TRBV6-6 and TRBJ2-5, with D perhaps matching TRBD1 or TRBD2 (6 bases each). CDR1 and CDR2 (germline): MNHNY, SVGAGI (reference sequence). The V end was cut by 5 bases, the J end by 1 base, with 11 bases between. The CDR3 is 14 amino acids. The CDR3: CASSRGAVQETQYF. CDR3 sequence (DNA): TGTGCCAGCAGTAGGGGGGCAGTCCAAGAGACCCAGTACTTC.

This chain links TRBV6-5 with TRBJ2-7; the match to TRBD2 covers 12 bases. V shed 4 bases, J shed 0 bases, and the junction held 4 bases outside the gene matches. CDR1 is MNHEY, CDR2 SVGAGI, per germline. This CDR3 spans 16 amino acids. The CDR3 region is CASSSGLAGISYEQYF. CDR3 coding DNA: TGTGCCAGCAGTTCTGGACTAGCGGGGATCTCCTACGAGCAGTACTTC.